This T cell receptor (beta chain) appears in the sequencing data of a study of T cells of healthy individuals. TCRdb re-derived calls from the 5' RACE reads in MiXCR, one entry per CDR3 protein. The table lists approximately 100,000 distinct CDR3 sequences, around 17% of them singletons, with about 6% in the top ten. V was clipped by 9 bases and J by 6 bases; unmatched bases: 10. CDR3 length: 15 amino acids. CDR1 and CDR2 from the germline V gene are MDHEN and SYDVKM. The sequence came from a human donor in good health. This chain links TRBV28 with TRBJ2-1, with 11 bases fitting TRBD1. As DNA, the CDR3 is TGTGCCAGTTCCCCGCCCGGGACAGGGGGCAATGAGCAGTTCTTC. Protein sequence: CASSPPGTGGNEQFF. The variable domain in full, with the rest retrieved from reference TRBV28 and TRBJ2-1, is DVKVTQSSRYLVKRTGEKVFLECVQDMDHENMFWYRQDPGLGLRLIYFSYDVKMKEKGDIPEGYSVSREKKERFSLILESASTNQTSMYLCASSPPGTGGNEQFFGPGTRLTVL.